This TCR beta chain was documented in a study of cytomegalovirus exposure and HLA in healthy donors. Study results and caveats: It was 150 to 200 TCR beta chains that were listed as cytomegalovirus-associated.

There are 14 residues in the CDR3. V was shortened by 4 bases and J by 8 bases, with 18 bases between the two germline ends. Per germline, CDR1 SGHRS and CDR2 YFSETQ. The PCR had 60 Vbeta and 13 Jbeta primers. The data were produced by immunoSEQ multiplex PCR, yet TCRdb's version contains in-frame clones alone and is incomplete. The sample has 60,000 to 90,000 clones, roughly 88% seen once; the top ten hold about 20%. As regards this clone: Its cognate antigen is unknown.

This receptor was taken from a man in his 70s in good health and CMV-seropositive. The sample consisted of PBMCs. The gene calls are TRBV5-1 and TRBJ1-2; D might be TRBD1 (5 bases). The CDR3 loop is CASSLPGGVSGYTF. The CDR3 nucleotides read TGCGCCAGCAGCCTCCCGGGGGGGGTCTCAGGCTACACCTTC.